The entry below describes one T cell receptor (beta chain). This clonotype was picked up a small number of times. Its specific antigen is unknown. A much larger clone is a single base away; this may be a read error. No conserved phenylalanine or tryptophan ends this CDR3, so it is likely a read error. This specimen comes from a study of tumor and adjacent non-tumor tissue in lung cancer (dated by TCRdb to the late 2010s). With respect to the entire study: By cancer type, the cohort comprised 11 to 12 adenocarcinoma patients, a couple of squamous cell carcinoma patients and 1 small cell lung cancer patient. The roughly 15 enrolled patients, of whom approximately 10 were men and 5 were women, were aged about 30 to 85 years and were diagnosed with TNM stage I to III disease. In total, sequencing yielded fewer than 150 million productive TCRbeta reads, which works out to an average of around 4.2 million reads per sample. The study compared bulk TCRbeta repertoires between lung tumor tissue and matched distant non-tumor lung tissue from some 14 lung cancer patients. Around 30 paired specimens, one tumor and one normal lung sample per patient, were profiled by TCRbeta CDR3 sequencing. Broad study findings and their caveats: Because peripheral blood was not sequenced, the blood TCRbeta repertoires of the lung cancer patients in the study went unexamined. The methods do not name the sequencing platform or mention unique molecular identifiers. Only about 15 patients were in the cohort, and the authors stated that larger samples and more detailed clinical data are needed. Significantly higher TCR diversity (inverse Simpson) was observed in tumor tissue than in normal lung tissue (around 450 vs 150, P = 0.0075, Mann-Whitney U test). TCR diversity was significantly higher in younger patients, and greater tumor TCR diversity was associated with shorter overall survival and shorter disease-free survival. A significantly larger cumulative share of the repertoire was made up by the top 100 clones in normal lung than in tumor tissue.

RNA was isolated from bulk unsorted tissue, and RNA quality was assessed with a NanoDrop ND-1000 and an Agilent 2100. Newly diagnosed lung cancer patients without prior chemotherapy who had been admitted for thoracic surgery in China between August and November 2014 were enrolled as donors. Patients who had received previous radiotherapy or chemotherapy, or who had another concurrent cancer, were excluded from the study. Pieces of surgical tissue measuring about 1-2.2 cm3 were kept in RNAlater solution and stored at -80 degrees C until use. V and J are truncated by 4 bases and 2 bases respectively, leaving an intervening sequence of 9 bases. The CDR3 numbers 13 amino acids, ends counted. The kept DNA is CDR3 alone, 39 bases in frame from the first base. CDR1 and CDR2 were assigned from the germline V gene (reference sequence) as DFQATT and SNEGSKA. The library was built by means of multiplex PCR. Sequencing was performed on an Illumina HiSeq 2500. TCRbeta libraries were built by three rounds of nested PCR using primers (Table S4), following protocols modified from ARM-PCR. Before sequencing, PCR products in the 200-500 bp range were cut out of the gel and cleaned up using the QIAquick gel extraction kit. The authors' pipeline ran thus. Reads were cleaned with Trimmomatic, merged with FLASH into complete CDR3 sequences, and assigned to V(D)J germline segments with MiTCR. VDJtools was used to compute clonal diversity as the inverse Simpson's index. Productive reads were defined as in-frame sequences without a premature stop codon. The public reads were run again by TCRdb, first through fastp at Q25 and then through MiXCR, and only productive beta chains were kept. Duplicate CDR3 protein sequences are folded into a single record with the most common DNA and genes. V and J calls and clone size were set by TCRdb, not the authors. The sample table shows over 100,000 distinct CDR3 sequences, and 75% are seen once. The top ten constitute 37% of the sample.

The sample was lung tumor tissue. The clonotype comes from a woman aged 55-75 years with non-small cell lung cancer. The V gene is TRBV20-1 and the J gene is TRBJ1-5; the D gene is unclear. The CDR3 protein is CSAIRSRNQPQHL. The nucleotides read TGCAGTGCTATTAGGTCCCGCAATCAGCCCCAGCATCTT.